One T cell receptor beta chain is described in this entry. Its antigen is not known. This record belongs to a study of beta chain features in type 1 diabetes. The study's findings and limits: Insertions were fewer and deletions more numerous at VDJ junctions in type 1 diabetes patients. Healthy donors had naive, central memory and Treg TCRB repertoires that appeared less similar than those seen among patients. There was a moderate but significant shortening of TCRB CDR3s in all four CD4+ subsets of Type 1 diabetes patients.

This CDR3 has 15 residues. Per the germline V gene, CDR1 is SGHTA and CDR2 is FQGNSA. Trimming took 5 bases from V and 3 from J; bases not matched to a gene: 4. Expressed TCRB transcripts got sequenced, as all isolated RNA was reverse transcribed. Libraries were prepared by immunoSEQ multiplex PCR; TCRdb keeps only in-frame clonotypes and omits some of them. The sample has approximately 150,000 clones, roughly 65% seen once; the top ten hold approximately 0.089%. J is TRBJ2-1 and V is TRBV7-2; 10 nucleotides match TRBD2. The clonotype originates from a man under 40 with type 1 diabetes. Sequenced input: naive CD4+ T cells from blood. The CDR3 loop is CASSAGLANYNEQFF. Here the CDR3 DNA reads TGTGCCAGCAGCGCGGGACTAGCGAACTACAATGAGCAGTTCTTC.